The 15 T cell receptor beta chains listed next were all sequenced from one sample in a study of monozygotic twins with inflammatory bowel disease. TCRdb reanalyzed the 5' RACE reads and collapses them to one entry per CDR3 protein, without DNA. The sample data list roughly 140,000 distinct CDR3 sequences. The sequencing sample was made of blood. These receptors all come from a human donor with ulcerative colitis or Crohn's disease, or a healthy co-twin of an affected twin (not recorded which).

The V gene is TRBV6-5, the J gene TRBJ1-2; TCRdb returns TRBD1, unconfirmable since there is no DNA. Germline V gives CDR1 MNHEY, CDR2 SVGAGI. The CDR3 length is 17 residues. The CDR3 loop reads CASSYRGQAPSNYGYTF.

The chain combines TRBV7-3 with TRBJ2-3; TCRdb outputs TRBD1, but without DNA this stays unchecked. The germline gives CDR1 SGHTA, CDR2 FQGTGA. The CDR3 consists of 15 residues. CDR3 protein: CASSLGQTSTDTQYF.

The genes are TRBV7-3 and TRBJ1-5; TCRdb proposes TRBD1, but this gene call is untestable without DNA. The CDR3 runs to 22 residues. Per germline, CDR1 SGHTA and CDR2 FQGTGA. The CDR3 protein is CASSLSWAGRGSSALSNQPQHF.

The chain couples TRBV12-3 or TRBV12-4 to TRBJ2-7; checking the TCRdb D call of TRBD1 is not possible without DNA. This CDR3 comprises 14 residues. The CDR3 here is CASRKAGTDMKQYF.

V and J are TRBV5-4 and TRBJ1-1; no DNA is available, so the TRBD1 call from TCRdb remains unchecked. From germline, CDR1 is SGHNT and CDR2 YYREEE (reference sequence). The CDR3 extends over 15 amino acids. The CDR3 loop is CASSLQQGSGTEAFF.

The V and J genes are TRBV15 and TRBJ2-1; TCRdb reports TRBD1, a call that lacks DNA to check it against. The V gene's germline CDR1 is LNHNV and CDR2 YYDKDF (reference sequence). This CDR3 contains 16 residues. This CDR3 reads CATSRGVKRDYNEQFF.

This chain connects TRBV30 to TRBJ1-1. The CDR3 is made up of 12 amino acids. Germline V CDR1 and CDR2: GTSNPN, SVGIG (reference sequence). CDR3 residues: CAWIQENTEAFF.

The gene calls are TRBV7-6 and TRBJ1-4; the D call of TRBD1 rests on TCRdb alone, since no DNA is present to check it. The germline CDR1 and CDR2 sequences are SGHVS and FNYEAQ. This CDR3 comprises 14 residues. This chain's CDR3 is CASSFSGAQGELFF.

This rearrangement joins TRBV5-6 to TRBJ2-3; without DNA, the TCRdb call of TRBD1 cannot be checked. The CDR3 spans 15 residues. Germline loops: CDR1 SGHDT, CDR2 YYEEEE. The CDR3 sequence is CASSYRQDNTDTQYF.

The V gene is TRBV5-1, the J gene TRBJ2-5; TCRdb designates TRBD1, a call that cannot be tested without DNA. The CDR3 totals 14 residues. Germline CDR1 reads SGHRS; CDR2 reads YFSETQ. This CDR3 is CASSFDVARETQYF.

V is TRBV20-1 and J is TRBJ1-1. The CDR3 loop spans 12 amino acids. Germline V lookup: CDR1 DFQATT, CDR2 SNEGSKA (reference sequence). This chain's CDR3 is CSAPDGNTEAFF.

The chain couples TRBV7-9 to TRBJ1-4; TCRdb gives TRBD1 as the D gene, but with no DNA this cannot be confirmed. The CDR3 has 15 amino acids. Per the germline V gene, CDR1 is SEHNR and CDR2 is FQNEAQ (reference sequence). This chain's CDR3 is CASSTWTADNEKLFF.

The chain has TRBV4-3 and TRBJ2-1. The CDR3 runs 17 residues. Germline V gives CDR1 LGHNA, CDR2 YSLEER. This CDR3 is CASSQSTARSSYNEQFF.

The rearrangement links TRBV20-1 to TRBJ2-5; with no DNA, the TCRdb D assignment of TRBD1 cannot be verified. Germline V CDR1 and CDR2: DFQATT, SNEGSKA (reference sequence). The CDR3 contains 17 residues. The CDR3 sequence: CSARDWLDSSRGETQYF.

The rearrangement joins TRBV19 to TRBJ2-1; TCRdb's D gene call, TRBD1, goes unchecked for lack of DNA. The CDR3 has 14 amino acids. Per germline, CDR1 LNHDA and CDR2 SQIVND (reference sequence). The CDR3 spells CATDRGSSYNEQFF.